The sequence of this T cell receptor (beta chain) was determined in a study of PD-L1 blockade in urothelial cancer. Study-level information: Men with urothelial cancer arising in the bladder made up about 90% of the roughly 29 patients. The researchers analyzed blood 3 weeks (second dose) and 6 weeks after treatment start. When blood samples were assessed, the median T cell count was 120,000 to 150,000.

Sequencing was performed with immunoSEQ multiplex PCR; in TCRdb, only in-frame clones are kept and a portion is missing. The data hold nearly 45,000 clones, with roughly 86% observed a single time. This sample's time point: peripheral blood 6 weeks after treatment start. Each patient gave between 1 and 8 samples of peripheral blood mononuclear cells, which were collected pretreatment and during treatment. The TCR comes from a man aged 55 to 69 with urothelial cancer. The sample in question was PBMCs, obtained around atezolizumab (anti-PD-L1) treatment.

The CDR3: CASSYSPQRDQPQHF. The CDR3 DNA sequence: TGTGCCAGCAGTTACAGTCCCCAACGGGATCAGCCCCAGCATTTT. This chain links TRBV6-5 with TRBJ1-5, with D hard to call. V gave up 2 bases and J gave up 5 bases, with 13 bases separating them. From germline, CDR1 is MNHEY and CDR2 SVGAGI. The CDR3 runs to 15 residues.